Listed below are T cell receptor beta chains from one sample, sequenced in a study of PD-1 blockade in classical Hodgkin lymphoma. TCRdb's table, derived via immunoSEQ multiplex PCR, lists solely in-frame clones and lacks some. The sample contains about 21,000 clones, 68% of which appear only once. Sequencing used peripheral blood mononuclear cells (PBMCs), obtained at baseline. These TCRs come from a human donor with classical Hodgkin lymphoma. The CDR3 runs from the conserved cysteine through the conserved F or W. A D gene is named only where the DNA matches it firmly. Clone size appears in some rows only: once, few, many, or a class for an expanded clone.

V,D,J,size,CDR3,DNA
TRBV7-9,NA,TRBJ2-3,NA,CASSLAKGGGTQYF,TGTGCCAGCAGCTTAGCCAAGGGTGGAGGTACGCAGTATTTT
TRBV7-2,NA,TRBJ2-1,NA,CASSPLDEQFF,TGTGCCAGCAGCCCGCTGGATGAGCAGTTCTTC
TRBV4-3,TRBD1,TRBJ1-4,NA,CASSQSGTVEKLFF,TGCGCCAGCAGCCAGTCCGGGACAGTTGAAAAACTGTTTTTT
TRBV12-2,NA,TRBJ2-2,NA,CASRLLGYTGELFF,TGTGCAAGTCGCTTATTGGGGTACACCGGGGAGCTGTTTTTT
TRBV6-6,NA,TRBJ1-1,NA,CASSYAGWSTEAFF,TGTGCCAGCAGTTACGCAGGGTGGAGTACTGAAGCTTTCTTT
TRBV28,TRBD1,TRBJ2-5,NA,CASSLGQGAGQETQYF,TGTGCCAGCAGTCTGGGACAGGGGGCGGGTCAAGAGACCCAGTACTTC
TRBV7-8,TRBD2,TRBJ2-7,few,CASSRAGGRSEQYF,TGTGCCAGCAGCCGCGCGGGGGGGCGTTCCGAGCAGTACTTC
TRBV19,NA,TRBJ2-1,NA,CASQTPGGPNEQFF,TGTGCCAGCCAAACTCCCGGGGGGCCCAATGAGCAGTTCTTC
TRBV30,NA,TRBJ1-6,NA,CAWSVVFRFYNSPLHF,TGTGCCTGGAGTGTCGTCTTTAGATTTTATAATTCACCCCTCCACTTT
TRBV5-1,TRBD1,TRBJ2-1,NA,CASSLGRPGGSNEQFF,TGCGCCAGCAGCTTGGGTCGGCCAGGGGGATCTAATGAGCAGTTCTTC
TRBV11-2,NA,TRBJ2-7,NA,CASSVWGRKTPGQYF,TGTGCCAGCAGCGTTTGGGGGCGTAAAACCCCAGGGCAGTACTTC
TRBV5-4,NA,TRBJ1-4,NA,CASSFINEKLFF,TGTGCCAGCAGCTTCATAAATGAAAAACTGTTTTTT
TRBV30,NA,TRBJ2-3,once,CAWKHQGSTDTQYF,TGTGCCTGGAAACATCAGGGTAGCACAGATACGCAGTATTTT
TRBV6-5,NA,TRBJ1-5,NA,CASRSPRGQPQHF,TGTGCCAGCAGATCCCCCAGGGGTCAGCCCCAGCATTTT